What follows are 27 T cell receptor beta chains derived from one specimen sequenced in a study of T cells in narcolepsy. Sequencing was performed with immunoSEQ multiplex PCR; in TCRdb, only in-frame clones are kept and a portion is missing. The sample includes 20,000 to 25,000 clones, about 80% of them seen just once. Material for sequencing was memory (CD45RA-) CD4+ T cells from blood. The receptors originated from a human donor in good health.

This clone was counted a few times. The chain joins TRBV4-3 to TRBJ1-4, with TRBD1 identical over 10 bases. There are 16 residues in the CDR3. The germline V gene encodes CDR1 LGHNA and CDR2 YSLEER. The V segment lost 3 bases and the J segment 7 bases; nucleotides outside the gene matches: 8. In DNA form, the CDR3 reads TGCGCCAGCAGCCAGGGACAGGGGATCAGTGGTGAAAAACTGTTTTTT. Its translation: CASSQGQGISGEKLFF.

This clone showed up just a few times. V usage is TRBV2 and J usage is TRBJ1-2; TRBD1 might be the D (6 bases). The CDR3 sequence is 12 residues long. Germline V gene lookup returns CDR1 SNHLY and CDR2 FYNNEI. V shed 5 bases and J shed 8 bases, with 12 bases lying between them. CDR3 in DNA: TGTGCCAGCAGTCCTATCAGGGGCGGCTACACCTTC. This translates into CASSPIRGGYTF.

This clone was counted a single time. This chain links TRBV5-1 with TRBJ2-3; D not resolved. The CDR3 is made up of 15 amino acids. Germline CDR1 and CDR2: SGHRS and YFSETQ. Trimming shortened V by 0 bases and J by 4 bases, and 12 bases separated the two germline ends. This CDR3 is CASSLDWRVADTQYF. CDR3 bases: TGCGCCAGCAGCTTGGATTGGCGTGTTGCAGATACGCAGTATTTT.

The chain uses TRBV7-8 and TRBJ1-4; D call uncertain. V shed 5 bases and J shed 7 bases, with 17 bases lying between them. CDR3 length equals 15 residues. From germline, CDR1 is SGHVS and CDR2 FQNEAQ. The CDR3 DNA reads TGTGCCAGCAGCCTACAAACCGAAGTAGGTGAAAAACTGTTTTTT. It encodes CASSLQTEVGEKLFF.

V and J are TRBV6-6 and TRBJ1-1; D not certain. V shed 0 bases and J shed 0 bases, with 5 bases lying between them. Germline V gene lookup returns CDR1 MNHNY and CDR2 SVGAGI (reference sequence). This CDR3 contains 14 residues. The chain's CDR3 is CASSYSGMNTEAFF. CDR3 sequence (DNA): TGTGCCAGCAGTTACTCTGGGATGAACACTGAAGCTTTCTTT.

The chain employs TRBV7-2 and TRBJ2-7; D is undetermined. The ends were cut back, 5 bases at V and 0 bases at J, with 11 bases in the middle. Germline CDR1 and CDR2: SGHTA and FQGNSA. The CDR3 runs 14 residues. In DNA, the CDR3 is TGTGCCAGCAGCCCGACGACACCCTCCTACGAGCAGTACTTC. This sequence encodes CASSPTTPSYEQYF.

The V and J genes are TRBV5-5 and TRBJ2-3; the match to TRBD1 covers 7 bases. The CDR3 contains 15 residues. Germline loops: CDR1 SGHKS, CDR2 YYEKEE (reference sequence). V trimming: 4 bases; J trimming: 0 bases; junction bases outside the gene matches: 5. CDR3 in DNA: TGTGCCAGCAGCCCGGACAGGCCTAGCACAGATACGCAGTATTTT. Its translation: CASSPDRPSTDTQYF.

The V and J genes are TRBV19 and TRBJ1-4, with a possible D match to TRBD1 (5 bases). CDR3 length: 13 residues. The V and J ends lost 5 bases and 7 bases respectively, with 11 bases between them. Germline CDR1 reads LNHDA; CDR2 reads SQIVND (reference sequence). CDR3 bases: TGTGCCAGTAGTTGGCAGGGACGTGAAAAACTGTTTTTT. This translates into CASSWQGREKLFF.

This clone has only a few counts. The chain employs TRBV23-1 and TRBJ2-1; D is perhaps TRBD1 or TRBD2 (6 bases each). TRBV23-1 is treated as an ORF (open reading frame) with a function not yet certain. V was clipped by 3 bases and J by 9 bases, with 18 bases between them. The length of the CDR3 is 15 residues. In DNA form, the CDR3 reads TGCGCCAGCAGTCAGAGGGGGGACACGGGTGGTGAGCAGTTCTTC. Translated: CASSQRGDTGGEQFF.

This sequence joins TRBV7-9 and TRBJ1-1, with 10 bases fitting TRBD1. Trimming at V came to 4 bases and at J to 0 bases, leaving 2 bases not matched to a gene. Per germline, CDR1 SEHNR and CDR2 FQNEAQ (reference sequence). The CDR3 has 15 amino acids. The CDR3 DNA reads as TGTGCCAGCAGCTCCGACAGGGGGCTGAACACTGAAGCTTTCTTT. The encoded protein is CASSSDRGLNTEAFF. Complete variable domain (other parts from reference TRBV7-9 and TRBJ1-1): DTGVSQNPRHKITKRGQNVTFRCDPISEHNRLYWYRQTLGQGPEFLTYFQNEAQLEKSRLLSDRFSAERPKGSFSTLEIQRTEQGDSAMYLCASSSDRGLNTEAFFGQGTRLTVV.

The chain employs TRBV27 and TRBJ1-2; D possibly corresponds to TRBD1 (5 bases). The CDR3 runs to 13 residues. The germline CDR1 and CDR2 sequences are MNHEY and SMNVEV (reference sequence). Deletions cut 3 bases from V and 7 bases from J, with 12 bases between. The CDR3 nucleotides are TGTGCCAGCAGTTTTCGGCAGGGTGGTGGCTACACCTTC. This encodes CASSFRQGGGYTF.

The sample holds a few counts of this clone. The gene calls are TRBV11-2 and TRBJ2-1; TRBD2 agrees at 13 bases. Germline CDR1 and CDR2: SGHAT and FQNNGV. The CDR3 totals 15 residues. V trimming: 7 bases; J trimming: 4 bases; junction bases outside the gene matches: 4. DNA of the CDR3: TGTGCCAGCAACCTACTAGCGGGGGGGTACAATGAGCAGTTCTTC. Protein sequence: CASNLLAGGYNEQFF.

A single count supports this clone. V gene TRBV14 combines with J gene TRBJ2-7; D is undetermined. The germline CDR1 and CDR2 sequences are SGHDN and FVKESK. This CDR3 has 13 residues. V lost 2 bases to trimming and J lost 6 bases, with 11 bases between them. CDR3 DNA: TGTGCCAGCAGCCAATTCCTCGTAGGCGAGCAGTACTTC. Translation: CASSQFLVGEQYF.

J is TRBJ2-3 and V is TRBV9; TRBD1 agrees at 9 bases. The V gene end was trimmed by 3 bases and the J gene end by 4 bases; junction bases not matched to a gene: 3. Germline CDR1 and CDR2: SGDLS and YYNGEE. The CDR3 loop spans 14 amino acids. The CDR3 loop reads CASSARTGADTQYF. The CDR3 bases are TGTGCCAGCAGCGCCCGGACAGGGGCAGATACGCAGTATTTT.

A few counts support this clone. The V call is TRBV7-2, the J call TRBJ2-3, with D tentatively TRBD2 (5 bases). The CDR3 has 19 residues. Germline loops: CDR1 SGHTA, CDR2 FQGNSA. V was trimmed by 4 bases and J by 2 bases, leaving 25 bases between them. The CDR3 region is CASSSEGSGATRYTDTQYF. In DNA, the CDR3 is TGTGCCAGCAGCTCCGAGGGCAGTGGAGCGACCCGCTACACAGATACGCAGTATTTT.

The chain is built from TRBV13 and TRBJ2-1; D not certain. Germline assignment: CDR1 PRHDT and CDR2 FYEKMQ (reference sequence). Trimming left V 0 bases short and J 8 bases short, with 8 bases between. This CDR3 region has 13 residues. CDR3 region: CASSLGLEYEQFF. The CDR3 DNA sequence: TGTGCCAGCAGCTTAGGCCTAGAATATGAGCAGTTCTTC.

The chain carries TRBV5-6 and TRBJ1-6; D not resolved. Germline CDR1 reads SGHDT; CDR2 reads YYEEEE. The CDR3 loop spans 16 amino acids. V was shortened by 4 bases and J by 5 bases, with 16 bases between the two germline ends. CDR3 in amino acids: CASSLRVAQNNSPLHF. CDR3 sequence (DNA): TGTGCCAGCAGCCTAAGGGTTGCCCAGAATAATTCACCCCTCCACTTT.

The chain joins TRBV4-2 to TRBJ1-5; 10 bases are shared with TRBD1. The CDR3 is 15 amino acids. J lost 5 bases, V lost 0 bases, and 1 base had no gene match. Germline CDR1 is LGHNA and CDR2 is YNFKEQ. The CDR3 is CASSQEGTGDQPQHF. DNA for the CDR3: TGTGCCAGCAGCCAAGAGGGGACAGGGGATCAGCCCCAGCATTTT.

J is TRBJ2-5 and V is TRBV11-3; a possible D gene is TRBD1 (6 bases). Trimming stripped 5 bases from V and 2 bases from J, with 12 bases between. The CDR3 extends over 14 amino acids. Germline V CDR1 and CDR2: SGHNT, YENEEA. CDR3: CASSPGDAQETQYF. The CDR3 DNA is TGTGCCAGCAGCCCAGGGGATGCGCAAGAGACCCAGTACTTC.

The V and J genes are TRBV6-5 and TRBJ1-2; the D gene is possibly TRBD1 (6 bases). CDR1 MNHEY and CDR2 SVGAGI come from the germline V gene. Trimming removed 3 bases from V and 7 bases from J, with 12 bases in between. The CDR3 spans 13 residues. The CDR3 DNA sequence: TGTGCCAGCAGTTATACAGGGCGGTCTGGCTACACCTTC. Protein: CASSYTGRSGYTF.

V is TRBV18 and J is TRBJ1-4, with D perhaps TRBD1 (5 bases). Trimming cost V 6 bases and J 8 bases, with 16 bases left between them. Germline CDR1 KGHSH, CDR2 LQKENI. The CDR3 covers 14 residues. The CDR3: CASSPTGWREKLFF. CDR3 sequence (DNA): TGTGCCAGCTCGCCAACAGGTTGGAGAGAAAAACTGTTTTTT.

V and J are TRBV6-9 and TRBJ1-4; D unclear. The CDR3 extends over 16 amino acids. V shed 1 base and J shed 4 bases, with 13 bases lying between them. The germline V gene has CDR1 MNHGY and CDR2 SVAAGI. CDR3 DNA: TGTGCCAGCAGTTATTTTCCGACGGAAAGTAATGAAAAACTGTTTTTT. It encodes CASSYFPTESNEKLFF.

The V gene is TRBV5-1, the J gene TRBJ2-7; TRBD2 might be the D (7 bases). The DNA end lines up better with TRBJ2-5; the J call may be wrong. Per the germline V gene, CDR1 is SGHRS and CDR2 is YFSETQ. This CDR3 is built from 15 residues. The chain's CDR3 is CASSLGGGRGETQYF. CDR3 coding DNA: TGCGCCAGCAGCTTAGGCGGGGGCCGAGGGGAGACCCAGTACTTC.

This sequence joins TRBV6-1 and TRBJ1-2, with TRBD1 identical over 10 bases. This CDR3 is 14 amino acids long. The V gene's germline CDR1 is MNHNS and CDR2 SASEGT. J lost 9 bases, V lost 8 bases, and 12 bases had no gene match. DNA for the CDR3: TGTGCCAGCGGGCCCGGGACAGGGGAATGGCGCTACACCTTC. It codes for CASGPGTGEWRYTF.

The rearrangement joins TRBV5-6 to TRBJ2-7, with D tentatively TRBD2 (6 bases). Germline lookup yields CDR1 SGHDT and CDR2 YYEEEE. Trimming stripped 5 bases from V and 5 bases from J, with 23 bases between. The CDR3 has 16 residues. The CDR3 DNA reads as TGTGCCAGCAGACCCCGTGGTAGCGGTTATTCTCACGAGCAGTACTTC. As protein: CASRPRGSGYSHEQYF.

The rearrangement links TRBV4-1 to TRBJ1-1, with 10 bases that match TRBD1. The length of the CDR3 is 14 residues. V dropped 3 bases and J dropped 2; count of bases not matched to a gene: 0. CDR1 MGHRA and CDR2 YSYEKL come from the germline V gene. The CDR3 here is CASSQTGGNTEAFF. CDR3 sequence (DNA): TGCGCCAGCAGCCAGACAGGGGGCAACACTGAAGCTTTCTTT.

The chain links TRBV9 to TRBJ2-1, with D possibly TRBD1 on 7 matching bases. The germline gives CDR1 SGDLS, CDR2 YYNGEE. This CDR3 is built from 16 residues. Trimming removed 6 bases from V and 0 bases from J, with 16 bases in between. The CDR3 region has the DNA TGTGCCAGCACCCTTAGGGGGGACAGCTCCTACAATGAGCAGTTCTTC. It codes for CASTLRGDSSYNEQFF.